These T cell receptor beta chains were read from a single sample in a study of CD8 T cells in ankylosing spondylitis. MiXCR, run by TCRdb on the 5' RACE reads, gives a single entry per CDR3 protein. The profile covers 150,000 to 200,000 distinct CDR3 sequences, with 25% to 35% appearing a single time and approximately 5.9% taken by the ten largest. The source material was synovial fluid, either unsorted or a sorted T cell fraction (not recorded which). The source is a male donor with ankylosing spondylitis. Both conserved end residues are part of each CDR3. D genes are given only for firm matches. Rows give clone size only sometimes, using once, few, many, or a class for an expanded clone.

j_call,clone_size,v_call,d_call,cdr3_aa,cdr3_nt
TRBJ2-7,NA,TRBV6-1,NA,CASRQQVTYEQYF,TGTGCCAGCAGACAACAAGTAACCTACGAGCAGTACTTC
TRBJ1-4,many,TRBV7-2,NA,CASSRGMASSGKLFF,TGTGCCAGCAGCCGAGGGATGGCTAGTTCCGGAAAACTGTTTTTT
TRBJ1-2,once,TRBV6-2/TRBV6-3,TRBD1,CASSYSSFLGQGRKLYGYTF,TGTGCCAGCAGTTACTCGAGTTTCCTCGGACAGGGCCGAAAATTGTATGGCTACACCTTC
TRBJ2-1,few,TRBV5-1,TRBD2,CASSSSTSGPINEQFF,TGCGCCAGCAGCTCCTCGACTAGCGGGCCCATCAATGAGCAGTTCTTC
TRBJ2-3,NA,TRBV29-1,TRBD1,CSVAAGTGGSYTQYF,TGCAGCGTCGCCGCCGGGACAGGGGGCTCGTATACGCAGTATTTT
TRBJ1-5,NA,TRBV6-1,TRBD1,CASRDRDGQPQHF,TGTGCCAGCAGAGACAGGGATGGCCAGCCCCAGCATTTT
TRBJ2-1,NA,TRBV24-1,TRBD1,CATSDSTGTGSYNEQFF,TGTGCCACCAGTGACTCAACCGGGACAGGGAGCTACAATGAGCAGTTCTTC
TRBJ2-7,NA,TRBV11-2,NA,CASSPQLFGLYEQYF,TGTGCCAGCAGCCCGCAGCTTTTTGGCCTCTACGAGCAGTACTTC
TRBJ2-7,NA,TRBV5-1,NA,CASSLEGPRYEQYF,TGCGCCAGCAGCTTGGAAGGGCCTCGCTACGAGCAGTACTTC
TRBJ2-3,NA,TRBV5-1,NA,CASSLVVTRYTDTQYF,TGCGCCAGCAGCTTGGTCGTCACTAGATACACAGATACGCAGTATTTT
TRBJ2-1,NA,TRBV20-1,TRBD1,CSARDDRGRYTYNEQFF,TGCAGTGCTAGAGATGACAGGGGGAGATACACTTACAATGAGCAGTTCTTC
TRBJ2-2,many,TRBV3-1,NA,CASSPSKTGELFF,TGTGCCAGCAGCCCGTCCAAGACTGGGGAGCTGTTTTTT
TRBJ2-3,many,TRBV7-9,NA,CASSLAEGVPRSTYF,TGTGCCAGCAGCTTAGCGGAAGGGGTTCCCCGGTCTACTTATTTT
TRBJ1-1,NA,TRBV6-2/TRBV6-3,NA,CASSYLASPAFF,TGTGCCAGCAGTTACCTCGCGTCTCCCGCTTTCTTT
TRBJ2-3,NA,TRBV11-2,NA,CASSLLDATDTQYF,TGTGCCAGCAGCTTACTAGATGCGACAGATACGCAGTATTTT
TRBJ1-1,NA,TRBV6-1,TRBD1,CASSRDRGTDVNMNTEAFF,TGTGCCAGCAGTAGGGACAGGGGGACAGACGTGAACATGAACACTGAAGCTTTCTTT
TRBJ2-2,few,TRBV4-2,NA,CASSQGTGTGELFF,TGTGCCAGCAGCCAAGGTACCGGCACCGGGGAGCTGTTTTTT
TRBJ2-7,NA,TRBV28,NA,CASSSNSGYEQYF,TGTGCCAGCAGTTCGAATTCAGGGTACGAGCAGTACTTC
TRBJ1-2,NA,TRBV15,TRBD1,CATSGREGADGYTF,TGTGCCACCAGCGGGAGGGAGGGGGCGGATGGCTACACCTTC
TRBJ2-3,NA,TRBV6-5,NA,CASSYSGNTDTQYF,TGTGCCAGCAGTTACTCTGGCAACACAGATACGCAGTATTTT